The next 8 T cell receptor beta chains were all read from a single sample in a study of blood T cell repertoires in COVID-19. Produced via immunoSEQ multiplex PCR; TCRdb's table is partial and in-frame only. The sample carries around 150,000 clones, roughly 80% recorded once. The specimen sequenced was peripheral blood. The origin of the receptors is an older woman with acute or convalescent COVID-19.

This clone showed up just a few times. The V call is TRBV3-1 (or the pseudogene TRBV3-2), the J call TRBJ2-7, with 11 bases matching TRBD2. V lost 1 base and J lost 4; bases outside the gene matches: 15. CDR1 and CDR2 (germline): LGHDT, YNNKEL (reference sequence). The CDR3 extends over 19 amino acids. The DNA for the CDR3 is TGTGCCAGCAGCCAAGGGAGGATTACTAGCGGGAGAGAGAGGTACGAGCAGTACTTC. This sequence encodes CASSQGRITSGRERYEQYF.

The rearrangement links TRBV6-6 to TRBJ1-5; possibly TRBD1 for D (6 bases). Per germline, CDR1 MNHNY and CDR2 SVGAGI (reference sequence). The CDR3 is made up of 16 amino acids. V lost 0 bases and J lost 5, with 14 bases in between. The CDR3 DNA follows: TGTGCCAGCAGTTACTCGAGGGGGTCGGTAGATCAGCCCCAGCATTTT. Translating gives CASSYSRGSVDQPQHF.

The CDR3 region is CASSYGPRQYSNQPQHF. DNA for the CDR3: TGCGCCAGCAGCTATGGGCCTCGGCAGTATAGCAATCAGCCCCAGCATTTT. The V call is TRBV5-1, the J call TRBJ1-5; D remains ambiguous. Germline V gives CDR1 SGHRS, CDR2 YFSETQ. V was shortened by 3 bases and J by 0 bases, with 16 bases between the two germline ends. The CDR3 has 17 residues. Full variable domain (remainder filled in from reference TRBV5-1 and TRBJ1-5): KAGVTQTPRYLIKTRGQQVTLSCSPISGHRSVSWYQQTPGQGLQFLFEYFSETQRNKGNFPGRFSGRQFSNSRSEMNVSTLELGDSALYLCASSYGPRQYSNQPQHFGDGTRLSIL.

There are a few counts of this clone. The chain links TRBV7-8 to TRBJ1-4, with D unresolved. V lost 3 bases and J lost 5, with 7 bases in between. This CDR3 is 13 amino acids long. Germline assignment: CDR1 SGHVS and CDR2 FQNEAQ. This CDR3 reads CASSFNRNEKLFF. The CDR3 region has the DNA TGTGCCAGCAGCTTTAACAGAAATGAAAAACTGTTTTTT.

This chain links TRBV9 with TRBJ2-2; 12 nucleotides line up with TRBD2. Germline V gene data show CDR1 as SGDLS and CDR2 as YYNGEE. CDR3 size: 17 residues. Trimming at V came to 3 bases and at J to 3 bases, leaving 6 bases not matched to a gene. The CDR3 DNA sequence: TGTGCCAGCAGCGAAGAGCTAGCGGGAGGGTACACCGGGGAGCTGTTTTTT. Its protein product is CASSEELAGGYTGELFF.

CDR3: CASSQEGTSGSTNEQYF. The CDR3 DNA sequence: TGCGCCAGCAGCCAAGAAGGGACTAGCGGGAGTACGAACGAGCAGTACTTC. The chain has TRBV4-1 and TRBJ2-7; 14 positions match TRBD2. V shed 0 bases and J 5 bases; nucleotides not matched to a gene: 6. The germline V gene encodes CDR1 MGHRA and CDR2 YSYEKL. The CDR3 is 17 amino acids.

The chain couples TRBV19 to TRBJ1-5; D is possibly TRBD1 (5 bases). CDR1 is LNHDA and CDR2 is SQIVND in the germline V gene (reference sequence). The CDR3 runs to 14 residues. The ends were cut back, 10 bases at V and 0 bases at J, with 13 bases in the middle. CDR3: CATTDIYSNQPQHF. Here the CDR3 DNA reads TGTGCCACCACGGACATCTATAGCAATCAGCCCCAGCATTTT.

The V and J genes are TRBV2 and TRBJ2-3; the match to TRBD1 covers 7 bases. CDR3 length: 15 amino acids. Germline V gene sequence: CDR1 SNHLY, CDR2 FYNNEI. Germline trimming cut 2 bases from V and 2 bases from J; bases unmatched to any gene: 4. CDR3 protein: CASSETGTATDTQYF. The CDR3 bases are TGTGCCAGCAGTGAAACCGGGACAGCCACAGATACGCAGTATTTT.